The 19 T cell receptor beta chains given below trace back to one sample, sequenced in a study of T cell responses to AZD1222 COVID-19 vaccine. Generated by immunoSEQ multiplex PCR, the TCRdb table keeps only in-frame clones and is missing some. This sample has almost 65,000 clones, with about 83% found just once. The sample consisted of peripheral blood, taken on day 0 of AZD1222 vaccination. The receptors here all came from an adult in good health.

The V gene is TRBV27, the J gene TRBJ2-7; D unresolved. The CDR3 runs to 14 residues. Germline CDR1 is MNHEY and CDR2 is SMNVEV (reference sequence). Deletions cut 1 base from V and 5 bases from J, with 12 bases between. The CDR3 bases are TGTGCCAGCAGTTTATACTATCCTACCGACGAGCAGTACTTC. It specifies CASSLYYPTDEQYF.

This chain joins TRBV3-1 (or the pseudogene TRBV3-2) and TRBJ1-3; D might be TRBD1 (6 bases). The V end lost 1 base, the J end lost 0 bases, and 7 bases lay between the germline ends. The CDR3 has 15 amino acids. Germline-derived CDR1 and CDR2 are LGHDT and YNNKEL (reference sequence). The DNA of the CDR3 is TGTGCCAGCAGCCAAGGGACAGACTCTGGAAACACCATATATTTT. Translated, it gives CASSQGTDSGNTIYF.

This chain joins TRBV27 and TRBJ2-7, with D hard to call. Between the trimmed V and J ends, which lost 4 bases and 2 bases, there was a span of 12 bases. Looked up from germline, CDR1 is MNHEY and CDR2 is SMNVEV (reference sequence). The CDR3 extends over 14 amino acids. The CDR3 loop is CASSWAGQTYEQYF. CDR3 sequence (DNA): TGTGCCAGCAGTTGGGCAGGCCAGACCTACGAGCAGTACTTC.

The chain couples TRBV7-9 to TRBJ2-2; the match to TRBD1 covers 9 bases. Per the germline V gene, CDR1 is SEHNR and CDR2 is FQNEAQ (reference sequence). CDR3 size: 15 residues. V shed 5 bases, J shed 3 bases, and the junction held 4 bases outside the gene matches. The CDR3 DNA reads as TGTGCCAGCAGCCCGGGGGACAGGGACACCGGGGAGCTGTTTTTT. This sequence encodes CASSPGDRDTGELFF.

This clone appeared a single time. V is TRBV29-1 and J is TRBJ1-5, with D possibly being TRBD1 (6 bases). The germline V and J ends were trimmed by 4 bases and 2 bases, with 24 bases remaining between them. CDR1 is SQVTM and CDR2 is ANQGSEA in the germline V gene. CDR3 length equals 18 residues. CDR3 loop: CSVVMGIGGAPGNQPQHF. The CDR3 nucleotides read TGCAGCGTTGTTATGGGGATTGGGGGGGCCCCTGGCAATCAGCCCCAGCATTTT.

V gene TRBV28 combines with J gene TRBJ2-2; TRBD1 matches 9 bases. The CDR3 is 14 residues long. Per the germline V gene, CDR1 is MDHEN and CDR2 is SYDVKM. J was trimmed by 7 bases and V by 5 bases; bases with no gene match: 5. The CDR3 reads CASSLQGASGELFF. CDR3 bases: TGTGCCAGCAGTCTACAGGGGGCTAGCGGGGAGCTGTTTTTT.

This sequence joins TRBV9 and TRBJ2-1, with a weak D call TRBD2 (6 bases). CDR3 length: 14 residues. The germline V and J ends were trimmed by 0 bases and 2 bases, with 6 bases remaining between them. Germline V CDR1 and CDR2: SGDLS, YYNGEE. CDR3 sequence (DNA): TGTGCCAGCAGCGTAGGGGGGGCCTACAATGAGCAGTTCTTC. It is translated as CASSVGGAYNEQFF.

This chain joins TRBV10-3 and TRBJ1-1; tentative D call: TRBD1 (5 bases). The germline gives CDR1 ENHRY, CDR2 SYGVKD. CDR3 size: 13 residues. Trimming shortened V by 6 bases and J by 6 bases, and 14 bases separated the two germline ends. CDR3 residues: CAIREGAQAEAFF. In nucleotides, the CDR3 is TGTGCCATCAGGGAAGGGGCGCAGGCTGAAGCTTTCTTT.

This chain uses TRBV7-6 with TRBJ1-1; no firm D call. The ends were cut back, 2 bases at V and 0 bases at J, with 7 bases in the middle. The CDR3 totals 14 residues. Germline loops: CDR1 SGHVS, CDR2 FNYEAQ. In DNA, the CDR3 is TGTGCCAGCAGCTTAAGTCAGCTGAACACTGAAGCTTTCTTT. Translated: CASSLSQLNTEAFF.

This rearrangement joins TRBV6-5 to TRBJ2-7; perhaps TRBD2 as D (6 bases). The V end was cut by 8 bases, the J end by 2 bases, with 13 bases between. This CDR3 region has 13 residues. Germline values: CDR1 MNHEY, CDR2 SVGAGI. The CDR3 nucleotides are TGTGCCAGCGCCCTGGGGGGTGCCTACGAGCAGTACTTC. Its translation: CASALGGAYEQYF.

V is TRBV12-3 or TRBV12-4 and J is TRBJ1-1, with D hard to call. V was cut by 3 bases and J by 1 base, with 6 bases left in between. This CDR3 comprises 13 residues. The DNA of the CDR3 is TGTGCCAGCAGTTTGTGGCAGAACACTGAAGCTTTCTTT. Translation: CASSLWQNTEAFF.

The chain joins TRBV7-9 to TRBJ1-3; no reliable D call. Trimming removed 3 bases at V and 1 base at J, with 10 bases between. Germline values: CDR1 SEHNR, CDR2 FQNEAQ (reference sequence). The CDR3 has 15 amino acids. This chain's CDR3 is CASSLSQASGNTIYF. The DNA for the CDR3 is TGTGCCAGCAGCTTGTCGCAGGCTTCTGGAAACACCATATATTTT.

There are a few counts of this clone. CDR3 residues: CASSPRGQGRGGYTF. DNA of the CDR3: TGTGCCAGCAGCCCCCGGGGACAGGGGAGGGGAGGCTACACCTTC. The chain couples TRBV21-1 to TRBJ1-2; the DNA was not compared with TRBD1, the D call given in the table. TRBV21-1 is described as a pseudogene. CDR3 length: 15 amino acids.

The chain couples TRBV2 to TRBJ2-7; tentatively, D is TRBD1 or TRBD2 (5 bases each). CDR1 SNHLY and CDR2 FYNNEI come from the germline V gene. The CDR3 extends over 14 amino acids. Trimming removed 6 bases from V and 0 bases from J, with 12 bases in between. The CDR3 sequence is CASRGDRHSYEQYF. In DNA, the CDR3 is TGTGCCAGCAGGGGGGACCGACACTCCTACGAGCAGTACTTC.

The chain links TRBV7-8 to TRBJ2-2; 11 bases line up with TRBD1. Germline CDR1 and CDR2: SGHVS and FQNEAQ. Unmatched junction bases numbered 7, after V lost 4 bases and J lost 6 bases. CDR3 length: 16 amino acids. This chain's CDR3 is CASSSRRGQGAGELFF. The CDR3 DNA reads TGTGCCAGCAGCTCCCGCCGGGGACAGGGGGCCGGGGAGCTGTTTTTT.

CDR3 residues: CASSQPAGAATEAFF. Here the CDR3 DNA reads TGTGCCAGCAGCCAACCCGCGGGGGCGGCCACTGAAGCTTTCTTT. The chain recombines TRBV4-2 with TRBJ1-1, with D possibly being TRBD1 (6 bases). The CDR3 runs to 15 residues. V dropped 2 bases and J dropped 4 bases, with 14 bases sitting between them. Germline CDR1 reads LGHNA; CDR2 reads YNFKEQ.

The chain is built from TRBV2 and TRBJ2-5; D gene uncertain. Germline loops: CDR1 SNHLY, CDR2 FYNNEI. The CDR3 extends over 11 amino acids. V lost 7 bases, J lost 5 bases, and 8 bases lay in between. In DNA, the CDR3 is TGTGCCAGCAACGTCGGGGAGACCCAGTACTTC. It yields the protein CASNVGETQYF.

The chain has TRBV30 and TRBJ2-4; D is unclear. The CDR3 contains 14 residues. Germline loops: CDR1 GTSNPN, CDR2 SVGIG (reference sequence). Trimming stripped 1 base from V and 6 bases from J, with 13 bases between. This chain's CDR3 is CAWSDSPSPNIQYF. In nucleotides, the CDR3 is TGTGCCTGGAGTGACAGCCCGTCCCCAAACATTCAGTACTTC.

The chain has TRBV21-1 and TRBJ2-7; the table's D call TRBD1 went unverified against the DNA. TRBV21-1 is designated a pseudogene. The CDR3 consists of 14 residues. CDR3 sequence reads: CAGTPGQEAYEQYF. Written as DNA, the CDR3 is TGTGCCGGGACACCGGGACAGGAAGCCTACGAGCAGTACTTC.